These 19 T cell receptor beta chains share one sample of origin, sequenced in a study of T-cell reconstitution after alpha-beta-depleted transplantation in children. Preparing the TCRbeta library involved the use of unique molecular identifiers. MiXCR, applied by TCRdb to the PCR reads, yields one record per CDR3 protein. The sample lists about 110,000 distinct CDR3 sequences; around 10% were seen once. The sequencing here drew on PBMCs from the stem cell graft donor, taken from the stem cell graft. The receptors come from a human donor who donated a stem cell graft to a child with acute lymphoblastic leukemia.

This clonotype came up many times. The V call is TRBV6-2 or TRBV6-3, the J call TRBJ2-2, with TRBD2 identical over 7 bases. The CDR3 spans 16 residues. V dropped 7 bases and J dropped 2; count of bases not matched to a gene: 10. Germline V gene sequence: CDR1 MNHEY, CDR2 SVGEGT. The CDR3 coding sequence is TGTGCCAGCACCCCTCTCGGGGAGGGCAACACCGGGGAGCTGTTTTTT. Translated, it gives CASTPLGEGNTGELFF.

This clonotype was picked up many times. The J gene is TRBJ1-3, the V gene TRBV7-9, with D hard to call. Germline values: CDR1 SEHNR, CDR2 FQNEAQ (reference sequence). V was shortened by 3 bases and J by 0 bases, with 3 bases between the two germline ends. The CDR3 loop spans 13 amino acids. The CDR3 sequence is CASSLASGNTIYF. The CDR3 DNA is TGTGCCAGCAGCTTGGCCTCTGGAAACACCATATATTTT.

This clonotype was recorded many times. The chain uses TRBV5-1 and TRBJ2-2; D might be TRBD1 (5 bases). Per germline, CDR1 SGHRS and CDR2 YFSETQ. CDR3 length: 15 amino acids. The germline V and J ends were trimmed by 4 bases and 4 bases, with 14 bases remaining between them. CDR3 DNA: TGCGCCAGCAGCCCCCGGACACAGAGCACCGGGGAGCTGTTTTTT. This gives the protein CASSPRTQSTGELFF.

Many counts were recorded for this clonotype. This sequence joins TRBV6-6 and TRBJ1-1, with D hard to call. This CDR3 has 13 amino acids. Per germline, CDR1 MNHNY and CDR2 SVGAGI (reference sequence). V was cut by 2 bases and J by 4 bases, with 8 bases left in between. The CDR3 reads CASSYRPRTEAFF. The DNA of the CDR3 is TGTGCCAGCAGTTACAGGCCGCGCACTGAAGCTTTCTTT.

This clonotype appeared many times. This chain uses TRBV20-1 with TRBJ2-1; 10 bases are a match to TRBD2. V was pared by 0 bases and J by 7 bases, with 3 bases of the junction left unmatched. The CDR3 contains 14 residues. Per germline, CDR1 DFQATT and CDR2 SNEGSKA (reference sequence). The CDR3 DNA sequence: TGCAGTGCTAGAGATAGCGGGGGGAAAAATGAGCAGTTCTTC. This gives the protein CSARDSGGKNEQFF.

This clonotype was seen ten or more times. The chain joins TRBV19 to TRBJ1-2; 8 bases agree with TRBD1. CDR3 size: 15 residues. Per the germline V gene, CDR1 is LNHDA and CDR2 is SQIVND (reference sequence). V was clipped by 4 bases and J by 4 bases; unmatched bases: 8. CDR3 sequence reads: CASSNRDRLLYGYTF. CDR3 coding DNA: TGTGCCAGTAGTAACCGGGACAGGCTCCTCTATGGCTACACCTTC.

This clonotype has at least ten counts. V usage is TRBV28 and J usage is TRBJ2-4; D may be TRBD1 or TRBD2 (5 bases each). Germline CDR1 reads MDHEN; CDR2 reads SYDVKM. This CDR3 spans 14 amino acids. Trimming stripped 5 bases from V and 4 bases from J, with 12 bases between. The CDR3 region is CASSPGDGKNIQYF. The CDR3 DNA follows: TGTGCCAGCAGTCCCGGGGACGGGAAAAACATTCAGTACTTC. Combining the CDR3 with reference TRBV28 and TRBJ2-4 gives the whole variable domain DVKVTQSSRYLVKRTGEKVFLECVQDMDHENMFWYRQDPGLGLRLIYFSYDVKMKEKGDIPEGYSVSREKKERFSLILESASTNQTSMYLCASSPGDGKNIQYFGAGTRLSVL.

This clonotype appeared many times. The chain employs TRBV5-1 and TRBJ2-7, with D possibly being TRBD1 (8 bases). Between the trimmed V and J ends, which lost 3 bases and 0 bases, there was a span of 16 bases. CDR1 and CDR2 (germline): SGHRS, YFSETQ. The CDR3 runs 16 residues. CDR3 residues: CASSYREDRASYEQYF. Written as DNA, the CDR3 is TGCGCCAGCAGCTACCGGGAGGACAGGGCCTCCTACGAGCAGTACTTC.

The sample holds many counts of this clonotype. V usage is TRBV7-2 and J usage is TRBJ1-2, with D possibly TRBD1 on 5 matching bases. V lost 4 bases to trimming and J lost 4 bases, with 10 bases between them. CDR1 SGHTA and CDR2 FQGNSA come from the germline V gene. The CDR3 contains 13 residues. This chain's CDR3 is CASSYNQGYGYTF. The CDR3 nucleotides read TGTGCCAGCAGCTATAATCAGGGCTATGGCTACACCTTC.

In its sample, this clonotype was seen many times. The gene calls are TRBV10-3 and TRBJ2-2, with 11 bases that match TRBD1. The CDR3 runs to 14 residues. Germline V gene lookup returns CDR1 ENHRY and CDR2 SYGVKD. The V segment lost 6 bases and the J segment 5 bases; nucleotides outside the gene matches: 2. Here the CDR3 reads CAISGQGATGELFF. The CDR3 nucleotides read TGTGCCATCAGCGGACAGGGGGCAACCGGGGAGCTGTTTTTT.

Many counts were recorded for this clonotype. The chain is built from TRBV28 and TRBJ2-5; 11 bases fit TRBD1. CDR1 and CDR2 from the germline V gene are MDHEN and SYDVKM. There are 16 residues in the CDR3. J lost 3 bases, V lost 5 bases, and 8 bases had no gene match. CDR3 in DNA: TGTGCCAGCAGTCCCGGGACAGGGGGGTTTAAAGAGACCCAGTACTTC. It encodes CASSPGTGGFKETQYF.

This clonotype was detected many times. The rearrangement uses TRBV7-2 and TRBJ1-2; D unclear. In germline, CDR1 is SGHTA, CDR2 FQGNSA. CDR3 length: 10 residues. Between the trimmed V and J ends, which lost 5 bases and 6 bases, there was a span of 4 bases. CDR3 region: CASSNHGYTF. The CDR3 DNA sequence: TGTGCCAGCAGCAATCATGGCTACACCTTC.

This clonotype was seen many times. This sequence joins TRBV30 and TRBJ2-7; TRBD1 matches at 10 bases. Germline V gene sequence: CDR1 GTSNPN, CDR2 SVGIG (reference sequence). The CDR3 has 14 amino acids. V shed 7 bases, J shed 1 base, and the junction held 7 bases outside the gene matches. CDR3 DNA: TGTGCCTCAACGGACAGGGGGGGGTCCTACGAGCAGTACTTC. As protein: CASTDRGGSYEQYF.

At least ten counts were recorded for this clonotype. V and J are TRBV5-6 and TRBJ2-2; D may be TRBD1 (6 bases). The CDR3 runs to 15 residues. The ends were cut back, 2 bases at V and 1 base at J, with 9 bases in the middle. The germline V gene has CDR1 SGHDT and CDR2 YYEEEE. CDR3 bases: TGTGCCAGCAGCTTAACAGGGCGGAACACCGGGGAGCTGTTTTTT. This codes for CASSLTGRNTGELFF.

This clonotype has at least ten counts. The chain carries TRBV28 and TRBJ2-5, with D maybe TRBD2 (5 bases). The ends were cut back, 3 bases at V and 0 bases at J, with 14 bases in the middle. The CDR3 runs 16 residues. Germline-derived CDR1 and CDR2 are MDHEN and SYDVKM. The CDR3 nucleotides are TGTGCCAGCAGTTTTGAGGCTAGCTCTTACCAAGAGACCCAGTACTTC. It is translated as CASSFEASSYQETQYF.

The sample holds many counts of this clonotype. This chain connects TRBV5-4 to TRBJ1-1; no clear D. This CDR3 is built from 13 residues. V lost 6 bases and J lost 1, with 10 bases in between. Germline CDR1 SGHNT, CDR2 YYREEE (reference sequence). The CDR3 DNA is TGTGCCAGCACCCGGACCGAGAACACTGAAGCTTTCTTT. Protein: CASTRTENTEAFF.

The table lists this clonotype with many counts. The rearrangement uses TRBV14 and TRBJ2-7, with D perhaps TRBD2 (6 bases). The CDR3 is made up of 13 amino acids. Trimming cost V 5 bases and J 3 bases, with 11 bases left between them. Germline V gene sequence: CDR1 SGHDN, CDR2 FVKESK. The CDR3 bases are TGTGCCAGCAGCGAGCAGGACTACTACGAGCAGTACTTC. Its protein product is CASSEQDYYEQYF.

This clonotype was picked up many times. CDR3 amino acids: CASSQAAKSYEQYF. DNA for the CDR3: TGTGCCAGCAGCCAAGCTGCGAAATCCTACGAGCAGTACTTC. This chain links TRBV3-1 with TRBJ2-7; D unresolved. CDR1 is LGHDT and CDR2 is YNNKEL in the germline V gene (reference sequence). The CDR3 is 14 amino acids. V lost 1 base and J 1 base, leaving 8 bases between the germline ends.

This clonotype was picked up many times. This CDR3 reads CSAFHETQYF. CDR3 coding DNA: TGCAGTGCCTTCCATGAGACCCAGTACTTC. The V gene is TRBV20-1, the J gene TRBJ2-5; D remains ambiguous. V dropped 6 bases and J dropped 5 bases, with 7 bases sitting between them. This CDR3 is 10 amino acids long. Per the germline V gene, CDR1 is DFQATT and CDR2 is SNEGSKA (reference sequence).